This paragraph covers one T cell receptor (beta chain) sequence. The entry originates in a study of shared clonotypes between healthy human individuals. Sequencing was performed with immunoSEQ multiplex PCR; in TCRdb, only in-frame clones are kept and a portion is missing. The top ten hold under 2% of the sample, which has 650,000 to 800,000 clones, around 70% seen once. The sequence came from a woman in her 30s in good health. Material: memory CD4+ T cells sorted from blood. The subset: CD45RA-negative fraction.

The CDR3 protein is CASSLDPTGITYEQYF. The CDR3 DNA sequence: TGCGCCAGCAGCTTGGATCCAACAGGGATCACCTACGAGCAGTACTTC. The rearrangement links TRBV5-1 to TRBJ2-7, with a weak D call TRBD1 (6 bases). The ends were cut back, 0 bases at V and 2 bases at J, with 15 bases in the middle. The germline V gene encodes CDR1 SGHRS and CDR2 YFSETQ. The CDR3 extends over 16 amino acids.